Detailed here is one TCR beta chain. Its antigen is not known. The data belong to a study of T cells in Graves' hyperthyroidism and ophthalmopathy. Study-level results: Blood also held most thyroid clonotypes expanded beyond 0.001.

Researchers defined stable Graves' hyperthyroidism as no ophthalmopathy progression within 18 months. Clinical symptoms, serum thyroxine and TRAb, thyroid ultrasound and orbital computed tomography together formed the diagnostic basis. PBMCs were derived from around 10 ml fresh peripheral blood. Amplified TCR beta CDR3 regions derived from RNA transcripts. An initial round of RT-PCR targeting the TCR CDR3 relied on the HTBI primer set. TCRdb re-analysed the multiplex PCR reads in MiXCR, keeping a single row per CDR3 protein. The repertoire includes hundreds of thousands of distinct CDR3 sequences, over 35% of them detected once, and 30% to 40% sits in the top ten. Sequencing was done on a sample of blood. This clonotype was sampled from a woman aged 35 to 49 with Graves' hyperthyroidism.

In nucleotides, the CDR3 is TGTGCCATCAGGGGACAGGGAGGCACTGAAGCTTTCTTT. Translating gives CAIRGQGGTEAFF. The rearrangement uses TRBV10-3 and TRBJ1-1, with TRBD1 identical over 9 bases. The germline CDR1 and CDR2 sequences are ENHRY and SYGVKD. Losses at the gene ends were 6 bases for V and 4 bases for J; bases not matched to a gene: 3. This CDR3 contains 13 residues.